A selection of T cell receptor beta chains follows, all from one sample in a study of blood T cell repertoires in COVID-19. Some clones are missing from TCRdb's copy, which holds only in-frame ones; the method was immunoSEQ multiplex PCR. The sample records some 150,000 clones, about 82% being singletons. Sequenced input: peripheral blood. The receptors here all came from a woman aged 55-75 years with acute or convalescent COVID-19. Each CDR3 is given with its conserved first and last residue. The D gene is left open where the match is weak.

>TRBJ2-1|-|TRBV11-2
CASSLRELDEQFF
TGTGCCAGCAGCTTAAGGGAACTAGATGAGCAGTTCTTC
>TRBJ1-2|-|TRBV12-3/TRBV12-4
CASSLGGFGYTF
TGTGCCAGCAGTTTAGGCGGTTTTGGCTACACCTTC
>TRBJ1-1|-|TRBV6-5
CASSYEAGGKGTEAFF
TGTGCCAGCAGTTACGAAGCGGGGGGCAAGGGCACTGAAGCTTTCTTT
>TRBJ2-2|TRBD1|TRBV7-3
CASSLRGTGFANTGELFF
TGTGCCAGCAGCTTAAGGGGGACAGGGTTCGCGAACACCGGGGAGCTGTTTTTT
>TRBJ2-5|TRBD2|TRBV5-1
CASSRLAGGEVETQYF
TGCGCCAGCAGCCGACTAGCGGGAGGGGAGGTGGAGACCCAGTACTTC
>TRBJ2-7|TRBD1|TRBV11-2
CASNPDRVAYEQYF
TGTGCCAGCAACCCCGACAGGGTTGCCTACGAGCAGTACTTC
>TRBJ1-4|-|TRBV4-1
CASSRTPGILFF
TGCGCCAGCAGCCGCACCCCAGGGATCCTGTTTTTT
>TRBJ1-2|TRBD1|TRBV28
CASSLGTGGLAAGYTF
TGTGCCAGCAGTTTAGGGACAGGGGGTTTAGCGGCTGGCTACACCTTC
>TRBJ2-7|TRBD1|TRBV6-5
CASSRTGTAFGEQYF
TGTGCCAGCAGCCGTACCGGGACAGCCTTTGGGGAGCAGTACTTC
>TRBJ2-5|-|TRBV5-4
CASSLRGRGQETQYF
TGTGCCAGCAGCTTGAGGGGAAGAGGTCAAGAGACCCAGTACTTC
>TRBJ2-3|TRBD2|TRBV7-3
CASSLTGVAGVDTQYF
TGTGCCAGCAGCTTAACTGGGGTAGCGGGGGTTGATACGCAGTATTTT
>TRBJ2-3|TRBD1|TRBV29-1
CSARQGSLGTDTQYF
TGCAGCGCGAGACAGGGAAGTTTGGGCACAGATACGCAGTATTTT